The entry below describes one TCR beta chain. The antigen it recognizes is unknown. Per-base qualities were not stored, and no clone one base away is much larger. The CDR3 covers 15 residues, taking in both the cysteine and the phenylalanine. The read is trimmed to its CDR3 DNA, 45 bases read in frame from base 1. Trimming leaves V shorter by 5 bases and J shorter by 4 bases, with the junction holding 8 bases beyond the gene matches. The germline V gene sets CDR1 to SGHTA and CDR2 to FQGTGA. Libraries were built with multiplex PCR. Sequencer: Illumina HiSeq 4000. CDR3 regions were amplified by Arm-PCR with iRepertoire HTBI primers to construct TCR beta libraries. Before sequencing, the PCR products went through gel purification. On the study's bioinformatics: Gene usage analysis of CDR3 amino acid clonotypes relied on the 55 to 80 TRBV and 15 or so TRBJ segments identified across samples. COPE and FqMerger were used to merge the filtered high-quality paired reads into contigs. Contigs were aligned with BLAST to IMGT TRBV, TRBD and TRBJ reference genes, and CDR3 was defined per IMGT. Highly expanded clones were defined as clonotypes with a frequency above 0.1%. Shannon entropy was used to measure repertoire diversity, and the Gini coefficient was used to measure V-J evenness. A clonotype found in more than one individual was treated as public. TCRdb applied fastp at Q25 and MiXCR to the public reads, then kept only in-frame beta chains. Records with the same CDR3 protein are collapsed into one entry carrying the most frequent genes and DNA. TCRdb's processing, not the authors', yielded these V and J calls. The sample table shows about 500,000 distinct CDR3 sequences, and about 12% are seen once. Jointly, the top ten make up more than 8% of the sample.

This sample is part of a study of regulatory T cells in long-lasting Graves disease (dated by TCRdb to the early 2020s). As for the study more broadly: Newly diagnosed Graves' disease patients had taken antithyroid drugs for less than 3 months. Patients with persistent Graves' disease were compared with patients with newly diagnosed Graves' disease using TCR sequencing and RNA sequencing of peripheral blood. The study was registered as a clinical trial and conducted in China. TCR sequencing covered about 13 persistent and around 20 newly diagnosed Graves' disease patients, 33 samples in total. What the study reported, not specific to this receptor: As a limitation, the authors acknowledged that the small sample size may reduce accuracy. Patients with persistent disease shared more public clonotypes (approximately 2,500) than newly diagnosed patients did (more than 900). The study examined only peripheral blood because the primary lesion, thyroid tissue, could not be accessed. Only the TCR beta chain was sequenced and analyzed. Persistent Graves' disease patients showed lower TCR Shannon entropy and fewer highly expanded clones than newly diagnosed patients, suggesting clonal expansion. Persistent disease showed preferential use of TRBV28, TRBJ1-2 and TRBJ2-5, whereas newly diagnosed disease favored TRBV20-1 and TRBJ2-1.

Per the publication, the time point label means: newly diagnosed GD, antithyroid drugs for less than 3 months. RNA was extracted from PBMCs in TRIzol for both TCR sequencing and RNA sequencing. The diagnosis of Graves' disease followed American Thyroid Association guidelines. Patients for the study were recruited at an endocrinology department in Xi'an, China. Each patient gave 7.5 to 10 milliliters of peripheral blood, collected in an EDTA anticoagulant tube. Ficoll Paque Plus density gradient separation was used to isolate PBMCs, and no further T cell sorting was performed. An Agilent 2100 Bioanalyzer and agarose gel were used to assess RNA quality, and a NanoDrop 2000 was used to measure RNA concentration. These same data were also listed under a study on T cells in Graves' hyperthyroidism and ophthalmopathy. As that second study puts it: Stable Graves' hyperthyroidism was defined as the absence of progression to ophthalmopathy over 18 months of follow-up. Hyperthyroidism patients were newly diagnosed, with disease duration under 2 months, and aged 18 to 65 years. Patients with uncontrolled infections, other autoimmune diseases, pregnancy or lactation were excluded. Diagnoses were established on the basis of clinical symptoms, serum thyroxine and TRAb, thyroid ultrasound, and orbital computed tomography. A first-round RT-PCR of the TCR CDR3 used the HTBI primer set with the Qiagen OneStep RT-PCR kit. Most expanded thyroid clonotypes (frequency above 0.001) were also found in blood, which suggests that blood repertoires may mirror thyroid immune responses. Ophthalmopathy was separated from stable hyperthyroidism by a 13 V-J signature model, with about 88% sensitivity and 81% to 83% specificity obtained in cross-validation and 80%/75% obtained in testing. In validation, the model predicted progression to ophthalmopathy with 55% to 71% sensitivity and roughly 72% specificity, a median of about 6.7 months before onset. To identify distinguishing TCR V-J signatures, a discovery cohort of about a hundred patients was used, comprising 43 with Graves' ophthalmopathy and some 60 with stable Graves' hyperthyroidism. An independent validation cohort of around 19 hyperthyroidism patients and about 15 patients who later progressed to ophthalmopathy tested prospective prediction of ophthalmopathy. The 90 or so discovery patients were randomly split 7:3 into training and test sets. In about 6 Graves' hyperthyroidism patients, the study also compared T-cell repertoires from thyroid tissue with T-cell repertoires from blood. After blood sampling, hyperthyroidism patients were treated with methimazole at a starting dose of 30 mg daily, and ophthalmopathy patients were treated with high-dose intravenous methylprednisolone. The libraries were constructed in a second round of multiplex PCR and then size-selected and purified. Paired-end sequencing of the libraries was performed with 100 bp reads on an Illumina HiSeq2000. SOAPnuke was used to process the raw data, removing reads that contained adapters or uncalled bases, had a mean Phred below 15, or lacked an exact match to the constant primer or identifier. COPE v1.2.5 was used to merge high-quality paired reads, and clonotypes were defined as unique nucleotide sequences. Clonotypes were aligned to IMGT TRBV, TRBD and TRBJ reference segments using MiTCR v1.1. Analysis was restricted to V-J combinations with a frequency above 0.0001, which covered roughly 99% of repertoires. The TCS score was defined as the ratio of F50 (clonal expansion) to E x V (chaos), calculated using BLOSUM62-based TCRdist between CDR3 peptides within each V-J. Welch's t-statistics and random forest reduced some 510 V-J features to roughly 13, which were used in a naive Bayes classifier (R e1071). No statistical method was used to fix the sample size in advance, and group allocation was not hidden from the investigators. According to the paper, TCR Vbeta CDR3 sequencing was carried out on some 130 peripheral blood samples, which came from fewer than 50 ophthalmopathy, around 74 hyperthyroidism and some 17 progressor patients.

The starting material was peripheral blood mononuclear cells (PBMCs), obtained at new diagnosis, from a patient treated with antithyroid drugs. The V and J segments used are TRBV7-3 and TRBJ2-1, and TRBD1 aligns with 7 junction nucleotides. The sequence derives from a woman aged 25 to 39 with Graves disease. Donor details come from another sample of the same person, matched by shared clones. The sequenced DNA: TGTGCCAGCAGCCCTACTAGGGGGCCTTACAATGAGCAGTTCTTC. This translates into CASSPTRGPYNEQFF.